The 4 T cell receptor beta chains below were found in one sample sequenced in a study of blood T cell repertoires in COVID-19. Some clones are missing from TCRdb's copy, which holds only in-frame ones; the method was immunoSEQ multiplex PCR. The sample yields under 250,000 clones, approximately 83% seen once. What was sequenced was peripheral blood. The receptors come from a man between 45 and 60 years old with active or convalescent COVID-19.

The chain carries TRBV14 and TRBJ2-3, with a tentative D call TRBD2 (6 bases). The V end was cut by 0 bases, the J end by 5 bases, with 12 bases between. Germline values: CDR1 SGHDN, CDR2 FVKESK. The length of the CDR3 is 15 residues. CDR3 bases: TGTGCCAGCAGCCAAGATATACTAGCAGGAGATACGCAGTATTTT. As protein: CASSQDILAGDTQYF.

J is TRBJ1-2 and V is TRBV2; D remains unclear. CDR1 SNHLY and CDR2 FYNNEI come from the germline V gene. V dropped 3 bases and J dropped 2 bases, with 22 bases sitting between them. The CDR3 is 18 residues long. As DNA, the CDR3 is TGTGCCAGCAGTGATCCGACAACCACCCACCAAGAAAACTATGGCTACACCTTC. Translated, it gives CASSDPTTTHQENYGYTF.

CDR3: CTPGLNYGYTF. DNA of the CDR3: TGCACCCCAGGGCTTAACTATGGCTACACCTTC. The chain has TRBV20-1 and TRBJ1-2, with TRBD1 as a possible D gene (5 bases). The CDR3 contains 11 residues. In germline, CDR1 is DFQATT, CDR2 SNEGSKA (reference sequence).

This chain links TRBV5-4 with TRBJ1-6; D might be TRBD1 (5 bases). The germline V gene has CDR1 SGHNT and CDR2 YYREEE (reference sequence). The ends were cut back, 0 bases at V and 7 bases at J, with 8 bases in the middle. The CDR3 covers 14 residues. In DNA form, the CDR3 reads TGTGCCAGCAGCTTGGAGCAGGGAAATTCACCCCTCCACTTT. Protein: CASSLEQGNSPLHF.